This T cell receptor beta chain was captured by sequencing in a study of post-analysis software for immune sequencing data. Findings of the study overall: Controls had lower frequencies than patients of about five TRBV segments, which included TRBV5-6, TRBV5-1 and TRBV20-1.

Details on this clonotype: Its antigen is not known.

This CDR3 has 15 amino acids. Trimming took 8 bases from V and 5 from J, leaving 21 bases between them. Libraries were made from TCR beta cDNA, and they carried unique molecular identifiers. TCRdb called the PCR reads again in MiXCR, with one record for every CDR3 protein. The sample records 400,000 to 500,000 distinct CDR3 sequences, over 30% being singletons. The source material was blood. The clonotype originates from a girl aged 2-10 years with multiple sclerosis. The gene calls are TRBV12-3 or TRBV12-4 and TRBJ2-5; D remains unclear. The CDR3 loop reads CASQRVAGILETQYF. In nucleotides, the CDR3 is TGTGCCAGCCAAAGAGTGGCAGGTATTCTGGAGACCCAGTACTTC.